This T cell receptor beta chain was recovered during a study of beta chain features in type 1 diabetes. Sort purity for all populations was recorded as exceeding 98%. V lost 4 bases and J lost 1, with 7 bases in between. The CDR3 runs to 13 residues. Germline V gene sequence: CDR1 MGHDK, CDR2 SYGVNS. Sequenced material consisted of expressed TCRB transcripts (all of the isolated RNA was reverse transcribed). Measured with immunoSEQ multiplex PCR; TCRdb has only the in-frame clones, and not every one. The table shows 150,000 or so clones, with 9.7% occurring only once. The sequenced sample was central memory CD4+ T cells from blood. This chain uses TRBV25-1 with TRBJ1-1; tentatively, D is TRBD1 (5 bases). This receptor was identified in a woman aged 40 to 50 in good health. The CDR3 protein is CASSVTANTEAFF. DNA for the CDR3: TGTGCCAGCAGTGTGACAGCGAACACTGAAGCTTTCTTT.